A single T cell receptor beta chain is shown here with its context. These data originate in a study of post-analysis software for immune sequencing data. cDNA libraries for TCR beta contained unique molecular identifiers. A single record per CDR3 protein comes from TCRdb applying MiXCR to the PCR reads. The sample consists of around 710,000 distinct CDR3 sequences, about 43% of them appearing once. Specimen: blood. The clonotype was recovered from a girl aged 10 to 17 with multiple sclerosis.

The CDR3, as DNA: TGTGCCAGCCAAACAACCGACAGGTCTCACGAGCAGTACTTC. Translation: CASQTTDRSHEQYF. The chain carries TRBV6-2 or TRBV6-3 and TRBJ2-5, with a possible D match to TRBD1 (6 bases). The J call is in doubt because the DNA end fits TRBJ2-7 better. The CDR3 has 14 residues. Germline V CDR1 and CDR2: MNHEY, SVGEGT.